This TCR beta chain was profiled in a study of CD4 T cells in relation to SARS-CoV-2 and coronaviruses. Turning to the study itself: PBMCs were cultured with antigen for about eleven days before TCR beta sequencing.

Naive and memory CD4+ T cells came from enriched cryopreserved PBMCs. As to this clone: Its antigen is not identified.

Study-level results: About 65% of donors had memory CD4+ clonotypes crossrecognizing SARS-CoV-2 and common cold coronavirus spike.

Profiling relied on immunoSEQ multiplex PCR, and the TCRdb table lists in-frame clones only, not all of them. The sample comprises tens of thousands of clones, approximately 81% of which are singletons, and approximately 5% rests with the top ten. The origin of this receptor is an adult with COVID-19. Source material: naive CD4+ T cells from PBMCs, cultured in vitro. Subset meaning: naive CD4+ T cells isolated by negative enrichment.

DNA for the CDR3: TGTGCCAGCTCACCTATATCGCTGGGAGCTAACACTGAAGCTTTCTTT. Protein: CASSPISLGANTEAFF. The chain couples TRBV18 to TRBJ1-1; no clear D. Trimming left V 3 bases short and J 2 bases short, with 16 bases between. There are 16 residues in the CDR3. Germline lookup yields CDR1 KGHSH and CDR2 LQKENI.